The entry that follows covers one TCR beta chain sequence. What it binds is not known. The sample comes from a study of T cells in Graves' hyperthyroidism and ophthalmopathy. Study-wide findings and caveats: Stable hyperthyroidism was separated from ophthalmopathy by a model based on 13 V-J features.

Amplification of TCR beta CDR3 regions used RNA as the template. During a first-round RT-PCR of the TCR CDR3, the HTBI primer set was used. TCRdb ran MiXCR on the multiplex PCR reads and lists one entry per CDR3 protein. The sample holds around 520,000 distinct CDR3 sequences; roughly 14% are singletons and the top ten take around 17%. CDR1 and CDR2 from the germline V gene are MNHEY and SMNVEV (reference sequence). Between the trimmed V and J ends, which lost 3 bases and 3 bases, there was a span of 15 bases. The CDR3 totals 15 residues. For Graves' hyperthyroidism to be stable, ophthalmopathy could not progress within 18 months. Subjects aged 18 to 65 presented with newly diagnosed hyperthyroidism of less than 2 months' duration. PBMCs were derived from around 10 ml fresh peripheral blood.

The source is a woman aged 18-29 years with Graves' hyperthyroidism. The chain is built from TRBV27 and TRBJ2-7; D is possibly TRBD1 (7 bases). The sequenced sample consisted of blood. As DNA, the CDR3 is TGTGCCAGCAGTTTCAGGGGGGAAAGGGACTACGAGCAGTACTTC. It yields the protein CASSFRGERDYEQYF.